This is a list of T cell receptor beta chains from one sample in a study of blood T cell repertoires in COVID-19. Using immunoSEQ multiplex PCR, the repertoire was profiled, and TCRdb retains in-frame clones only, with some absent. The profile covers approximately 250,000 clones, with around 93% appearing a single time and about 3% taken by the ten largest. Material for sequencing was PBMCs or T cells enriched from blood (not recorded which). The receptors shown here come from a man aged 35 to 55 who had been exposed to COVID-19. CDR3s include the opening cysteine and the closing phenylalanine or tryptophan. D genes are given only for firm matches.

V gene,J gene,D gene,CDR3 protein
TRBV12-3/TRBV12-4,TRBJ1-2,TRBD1,CASRRQGNYGYTF
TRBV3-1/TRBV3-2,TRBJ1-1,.,CASTNDRAGAEAFF
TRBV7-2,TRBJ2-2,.,CASSLVTVDTGELFF
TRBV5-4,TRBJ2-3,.,CASSFGTDTQYF
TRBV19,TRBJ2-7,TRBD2,CASSLGTIYEQYF
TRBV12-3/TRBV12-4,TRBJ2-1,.,CASSVQSLDEQFF
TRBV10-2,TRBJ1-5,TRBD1,CASRGTGGFNQPQHF
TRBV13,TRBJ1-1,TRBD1,CASSLVPGQGIRAFF
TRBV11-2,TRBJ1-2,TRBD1,CASSGYPTGQGGYTF
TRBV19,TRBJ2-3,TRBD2,CASSIRLTSGPSTDTQYF
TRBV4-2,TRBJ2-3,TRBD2,CASSSAGGTDTQYF
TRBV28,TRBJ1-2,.,CASSLSGGNYGYTF
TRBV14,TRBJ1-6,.,CASSPMFSPLHF
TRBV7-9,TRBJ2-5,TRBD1,CASSPMTGRQETQYF
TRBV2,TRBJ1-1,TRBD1,CASSGETGMNTEAFF
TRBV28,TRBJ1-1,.,CASSLSAGGLWVDTEAFF
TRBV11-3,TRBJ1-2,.,CASSYGVGYTF
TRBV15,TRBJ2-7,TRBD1,CATSRDYSTGGASYEQYF
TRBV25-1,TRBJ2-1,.,CASSESRGEFYNEQFF
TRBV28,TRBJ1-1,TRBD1,CASSLRPGTGVTEAFF
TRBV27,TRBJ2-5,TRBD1,CASSLNRGQETQYF
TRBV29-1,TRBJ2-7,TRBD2,CSGGGGRSYEQYF
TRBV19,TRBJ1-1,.,CASTFGGGTEAFF
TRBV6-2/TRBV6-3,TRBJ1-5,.,CASSYDWAGNQPQHF
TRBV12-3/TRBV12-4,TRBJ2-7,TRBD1,CASSFGDRAATF
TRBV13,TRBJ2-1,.,CASSLVSGSGNEQFF
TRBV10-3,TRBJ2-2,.,CAISDSRQGYTGELFF
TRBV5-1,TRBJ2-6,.,CASSLRQTGANVLTF
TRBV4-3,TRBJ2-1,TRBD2,CASSQDGLAGGEQFF
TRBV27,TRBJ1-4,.,CASSRRRDNEKLFF
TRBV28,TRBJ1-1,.,CASSLVDTEAFF
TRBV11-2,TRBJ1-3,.,CASSPLGNTIYF
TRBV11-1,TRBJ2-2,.,CASSLALGGAGAGELFF
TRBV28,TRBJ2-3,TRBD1,CASSGQGALPDTQYF
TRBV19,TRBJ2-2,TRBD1,CASSARTGGTGELFF
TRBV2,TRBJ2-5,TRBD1,CASTLQGARETQYF
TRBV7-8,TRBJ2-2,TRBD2,CASRSHMGLVDTGELFF
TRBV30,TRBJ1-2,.,CAWNFGYPGAGYTF
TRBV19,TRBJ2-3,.,CASSIGGLWADTQYF
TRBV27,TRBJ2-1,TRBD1,CASRLGTEPYNEQFF
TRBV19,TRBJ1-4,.,CASNGTPNEKLFF
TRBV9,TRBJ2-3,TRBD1,CASSPTGGADTQYF
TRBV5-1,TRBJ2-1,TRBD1,CASSKSTGQGAGNEQFF
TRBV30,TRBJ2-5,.,CAWRHSGVQETQYF
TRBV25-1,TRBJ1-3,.,CASSGAGTGNTIYF
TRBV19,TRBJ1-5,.,CASSIQVSNQPQHF
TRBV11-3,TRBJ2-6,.,CASSLRGGGHSSGANVLTF